The clone carrying this TCR beta chain was counted only a few times. The entry originates in a study of T cells in Graves' hyperthyroidism and ophthalmopathy. The investigators amplified TCR beta CDR3 regions from RNA transcripts. HTBI primers were the set used in a first-round RT-PCR of the TCR CDR3. TCRdb reprocessed the multiplex PCR reads via MiXCR and lists one record per CDR3 protein. Of a few hundred thousand distinct CDR3 sequences in the sample, roughly 13% are singletons; the top ten hold less than 6.5%. Disease duration under 2 months; hyperthyroidism patients were aged 18 to 65. This CDR3 is built from 14 residues. Looked up from germline, CDR1 is MDHEN and CDR2 is SYDVKM. V was shortened by 6 bases and J by 4 bases, with 13 bases between the two germline ends.

The rearrangement links TRBV28 to TRBJ1-5, with D maybe TRBD1 (5 bases). The sequence derives from a woman under 30 with Graves' hyperthyroidism. The sequenced material came from blood. For the CDR3, the DNA is TGTGCCAGCAGGAACGGCGGGGGAAATCAGCCCCAGCATTTT. Translated, it gives CASRNGGGNQPQHF.